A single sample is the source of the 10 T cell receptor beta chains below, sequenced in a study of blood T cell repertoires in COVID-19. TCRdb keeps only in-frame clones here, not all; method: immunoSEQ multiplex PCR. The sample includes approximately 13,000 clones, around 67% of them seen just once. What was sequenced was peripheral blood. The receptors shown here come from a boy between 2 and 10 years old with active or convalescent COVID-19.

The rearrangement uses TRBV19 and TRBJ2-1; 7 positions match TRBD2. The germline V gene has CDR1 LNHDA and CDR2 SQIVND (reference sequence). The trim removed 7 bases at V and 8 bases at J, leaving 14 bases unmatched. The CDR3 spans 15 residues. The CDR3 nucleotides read TGTGCCAGTAATGGCGGGAGTCCCTGGGTCCATGAGCAGTTCTTC. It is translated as CASNGGSPWVHEQFF.

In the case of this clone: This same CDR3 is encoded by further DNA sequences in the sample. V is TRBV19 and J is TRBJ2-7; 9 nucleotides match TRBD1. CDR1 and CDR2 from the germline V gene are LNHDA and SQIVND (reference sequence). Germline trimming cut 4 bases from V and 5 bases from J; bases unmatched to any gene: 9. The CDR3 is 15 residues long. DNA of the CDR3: TGTGCCAGTAGTAGCCTGGGACAGGGTCCCCACGAGCAGTACTTC. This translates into CASSSLGQGPHEQYF.

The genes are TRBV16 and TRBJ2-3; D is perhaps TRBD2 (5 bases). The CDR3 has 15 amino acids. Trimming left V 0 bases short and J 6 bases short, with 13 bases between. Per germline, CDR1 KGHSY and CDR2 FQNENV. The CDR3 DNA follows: TGTGCCAGCAGCCAATCCAGACTCCAGCGGGATACGCAGTATTTT. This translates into CASSQSRLQRDTQYF. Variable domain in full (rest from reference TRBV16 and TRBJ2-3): GEEVAQTPKHLVRGEGQKAKLYCAPIKGHSYVFWYQQVLKNEFKFLISFQNENVFDETGMPKERFSAKCLPNSPCSLEIQATKLEDSAVYFCASSQSRLQRDTQYFGPGTRLTVL.

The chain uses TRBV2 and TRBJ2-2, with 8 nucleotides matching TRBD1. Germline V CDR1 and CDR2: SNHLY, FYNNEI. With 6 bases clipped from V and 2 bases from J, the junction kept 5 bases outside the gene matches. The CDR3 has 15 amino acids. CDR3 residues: CASRPTGANTGELFF. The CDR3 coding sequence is TGTGCCAGCAGACCGACAGGGGCTAACACCGGGGAGCTGTTTTTT.

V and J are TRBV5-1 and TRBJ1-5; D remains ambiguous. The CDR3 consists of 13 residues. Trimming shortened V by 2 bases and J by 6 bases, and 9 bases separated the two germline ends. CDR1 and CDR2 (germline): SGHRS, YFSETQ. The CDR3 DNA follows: TGCGCCAGCAGCTTAGAGGTAGGTCAGCCCCAGCATTTT. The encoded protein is CASSLEVGQPQHF.

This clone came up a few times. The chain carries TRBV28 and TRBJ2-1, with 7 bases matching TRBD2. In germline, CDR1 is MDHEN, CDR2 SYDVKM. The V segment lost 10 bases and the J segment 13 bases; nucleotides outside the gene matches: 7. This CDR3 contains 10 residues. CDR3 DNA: TGTGCCACCACCGGGACTACTCAGTTCTTC. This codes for CATTGTTQFF. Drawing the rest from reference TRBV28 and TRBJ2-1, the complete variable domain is DVKVTQSSRYLVKRTGEKVFLECVQDMDHENMFWYRQDPGLGLRLIYFSYDVKMKEKGDIPEGYSVSREKKERFSLILESASTNQTSMYLCATTGTTQFFGPGTRLTVL.

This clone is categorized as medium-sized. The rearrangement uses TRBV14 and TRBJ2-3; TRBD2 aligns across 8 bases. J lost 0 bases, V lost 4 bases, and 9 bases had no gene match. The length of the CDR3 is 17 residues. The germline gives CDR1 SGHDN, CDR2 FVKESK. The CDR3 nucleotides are TGTGCCAGCAGCCCCCTGGGGGCGGGAGGTAGCACAGATACGCAGTATTTT. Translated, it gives CASSPLGAGGSTDTQYF.

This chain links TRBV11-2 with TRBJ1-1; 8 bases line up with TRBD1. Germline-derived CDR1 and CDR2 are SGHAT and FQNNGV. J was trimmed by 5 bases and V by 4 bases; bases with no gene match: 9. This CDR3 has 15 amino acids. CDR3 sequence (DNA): TGTGCCAGCAGCTCCCAGGACAGGGTTGGGACTGAAGCTTTCTTT. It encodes CASSSQDRVGTEAFF.

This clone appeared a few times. The CDR3 spells CASSQEGRGKADTQYF. Here the CDR3 DNA reads TGTGCCAGCAGCCAAGAAGGTCGGGGGAAGGCAGATACGCAGTATTTT. The V call is TRBV3-1 (or the pseudogene TRBV3-2), the J call TRBJ2-3, with D perhaps TRBD2 (6 bases). The CDR3 spans 16 residues. Germline values: CDR1 LGHDT, CDR2 YNNKEL (reference sequence). Trimming took 0 bases from V and 4 from J, leaving 14 bases between them.

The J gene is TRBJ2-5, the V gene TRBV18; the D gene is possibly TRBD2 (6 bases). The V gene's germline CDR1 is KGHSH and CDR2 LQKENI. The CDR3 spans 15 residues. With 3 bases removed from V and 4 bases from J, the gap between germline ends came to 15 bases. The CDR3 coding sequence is TGTGCCAGCTCACCCCGGGGACTGGAGGGAGAGACCCAGTACTTC. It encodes CASSPRGLEGETQYF.